This T cell receptor beta chain emerged from a study of a mutant IDH1 vaccine in newly diagnosed glioma. Background on the study: Each patient was administered eight vaccinations, scheduled in weeks 1, 3, 5, 7, 11, 15, 19 and 23.

On this clone itself: Its antigen remains unidentified.

The sample's time point: week 11, during vaccination. Every single dose of the vaccine, 300 ug of mutant IDH1 20-mer peptide, came with topical imiquimod. Donors' newly diagnosed IDH1-mutant WHO grade 3 or 4 astrocytomas lacked nuclear ATRX. TCRdb's copy holds only in-frame clones and misses some; the assay was immunoSEQ multiplex PCR. The sample records roughly 30,000 clones, 60% to 80% being singletons. The source of this sequence is a man aged 25-45 years with glioma. Source: PBMCs, taken from a glioma patient whose treatment included an IDH1 peptide vaccine.

The CDR3: CSVEDLGGRGYNEQFF. CDR3 nucleotides: TGCAGCGTTGAAGATTTAGGAGGCCGGGGCTACAATGAGCAGTTCTTC. V and J are TRBV29-1 and TRBJ2-1, with D maybe TRBD2 (5 bases). The germline V gene has CDR1 SQVTM and CDR2 ANQGSEA. Trimming stripped 0 bases from V and 3 bases from J, with 15 bases between. The CDR3 is 16 residues long.